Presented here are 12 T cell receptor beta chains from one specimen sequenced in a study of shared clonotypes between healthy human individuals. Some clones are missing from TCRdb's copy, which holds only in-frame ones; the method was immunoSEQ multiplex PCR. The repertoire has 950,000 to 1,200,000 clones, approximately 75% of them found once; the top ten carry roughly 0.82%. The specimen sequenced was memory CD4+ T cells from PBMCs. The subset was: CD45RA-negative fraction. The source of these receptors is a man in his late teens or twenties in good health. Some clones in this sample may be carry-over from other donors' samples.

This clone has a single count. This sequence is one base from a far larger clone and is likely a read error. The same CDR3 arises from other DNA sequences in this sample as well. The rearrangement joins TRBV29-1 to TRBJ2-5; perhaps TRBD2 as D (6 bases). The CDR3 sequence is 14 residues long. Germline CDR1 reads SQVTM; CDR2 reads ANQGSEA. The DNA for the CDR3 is TGCAGCGTTGGCACGGGGCGGGGAATAGAGACTCAGTACTTC. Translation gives CSVGTGRGIETQYF.

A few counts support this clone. CDR3 DNA: TGTGCCAGCAGCCAAAACCGTAATCAGCCCCAGCATTTT. Translation gives CASSQNRNQPQHF. The chain has TRBV5-4 and TRBJ1-5; unclear D gene. CDR3 length: 13 amino acids. Trimming stripped 4 bases from V and 4 bases from J, with 9 bases between. From germline, CDR1 is SGHNT and CDR2 YYREEE (reference sequence).

Here the CDR3 reads CAIVGGPQRTQYF. CDR3 in DNA: TGTGCCATAGTGGGGGGCCCACAGAGAACCCAGTACTTC. This chain joins TRBV11-2 and TRBJ2-5; either TRBD1 or TRBD2 may supply D (6 bases each). CDR3 length equals 13 residues. The germline CDR1 and CDR2 sequences are SGHAT and FQNNGV. The V and J ends lost 10 bases and 8 bases respectively, with 20 bases between them.

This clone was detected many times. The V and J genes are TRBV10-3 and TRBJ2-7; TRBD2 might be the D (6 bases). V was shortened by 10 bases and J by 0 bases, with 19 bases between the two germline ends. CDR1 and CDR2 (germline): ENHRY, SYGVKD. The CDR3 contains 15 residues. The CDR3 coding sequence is TGTGCCACGGCCCGGGAGAGGGACTTCTCCTACGAGCAGTACTTC. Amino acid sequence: CATARERDFSYEQYF.

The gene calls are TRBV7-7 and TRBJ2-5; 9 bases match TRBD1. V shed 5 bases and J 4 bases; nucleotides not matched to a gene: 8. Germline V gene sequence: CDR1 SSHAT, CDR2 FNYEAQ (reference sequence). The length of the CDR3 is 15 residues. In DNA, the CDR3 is TGTGCCAGCAGCCCGGGACAGGGTAGGGCAGAGACCCAGTACTTC. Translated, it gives CASSPGQGRAETQYF.

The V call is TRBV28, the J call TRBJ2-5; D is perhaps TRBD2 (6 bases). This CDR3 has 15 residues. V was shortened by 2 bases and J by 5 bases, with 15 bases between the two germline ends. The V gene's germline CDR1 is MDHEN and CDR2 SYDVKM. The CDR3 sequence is CASSLGSGSRETQYF. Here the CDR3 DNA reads TGTGCCAGCAGTTTAGGCAGCGGGTCGAGGGAGACCCAGTACTTC.

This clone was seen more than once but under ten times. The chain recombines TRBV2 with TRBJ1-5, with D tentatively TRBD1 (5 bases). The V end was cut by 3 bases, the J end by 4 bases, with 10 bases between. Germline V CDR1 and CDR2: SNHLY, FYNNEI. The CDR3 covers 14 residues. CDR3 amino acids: CASSDRAENQPQHF. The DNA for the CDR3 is TGTGCCAGCAGTGACAGGGCAGAAAATCAGCCCCAGCATTTT.

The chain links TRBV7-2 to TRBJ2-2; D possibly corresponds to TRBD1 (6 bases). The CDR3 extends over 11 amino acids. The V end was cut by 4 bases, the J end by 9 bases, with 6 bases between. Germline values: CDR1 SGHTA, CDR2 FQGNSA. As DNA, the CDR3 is TGTGCCAGCAGCTGGGACAGGGAGCTGTTTTTT. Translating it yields CASSWDRELFF.

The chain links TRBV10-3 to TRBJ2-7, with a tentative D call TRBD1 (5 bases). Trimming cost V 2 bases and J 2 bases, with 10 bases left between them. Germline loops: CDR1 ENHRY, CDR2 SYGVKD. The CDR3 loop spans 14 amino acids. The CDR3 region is CAISERQTAYEQYF. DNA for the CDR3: TGTGCCATCAGTGAGAGACAGACAGCCTACGAGCAGTACTTC.

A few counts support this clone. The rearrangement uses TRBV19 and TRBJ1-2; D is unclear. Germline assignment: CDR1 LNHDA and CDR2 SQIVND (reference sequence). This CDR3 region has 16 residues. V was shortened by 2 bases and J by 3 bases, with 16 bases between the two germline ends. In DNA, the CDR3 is TGTGCCAGTAGTATAAATAGGGTCGGAGCGGACTATGGCTACACCTTC. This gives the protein CASSINRVGADYGYTF.

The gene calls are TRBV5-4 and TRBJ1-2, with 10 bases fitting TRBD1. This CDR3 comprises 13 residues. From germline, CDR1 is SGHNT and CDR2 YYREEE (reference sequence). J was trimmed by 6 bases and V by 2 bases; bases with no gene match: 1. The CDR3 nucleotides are TGTGCCAGCAGCTTAGGGACAGGGGATGGCTACACCTTC. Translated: CASSLGTGDGYTF.

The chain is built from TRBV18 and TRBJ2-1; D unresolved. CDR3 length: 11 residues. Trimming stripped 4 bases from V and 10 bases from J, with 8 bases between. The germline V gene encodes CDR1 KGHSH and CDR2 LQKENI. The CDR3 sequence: CASSRSQEQFF. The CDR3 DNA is TGTGCCAGCTCACGTTCCCAAGAGCAGTTCTTC.